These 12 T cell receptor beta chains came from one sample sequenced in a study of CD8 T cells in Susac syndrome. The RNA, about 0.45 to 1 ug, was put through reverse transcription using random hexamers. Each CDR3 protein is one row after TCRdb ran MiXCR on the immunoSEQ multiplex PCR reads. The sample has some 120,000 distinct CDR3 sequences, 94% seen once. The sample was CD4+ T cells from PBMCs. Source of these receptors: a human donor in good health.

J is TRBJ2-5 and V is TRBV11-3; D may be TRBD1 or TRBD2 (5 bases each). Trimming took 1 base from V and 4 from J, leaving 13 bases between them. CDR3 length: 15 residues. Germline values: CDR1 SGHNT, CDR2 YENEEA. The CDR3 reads CASSLGGQGVETQYF. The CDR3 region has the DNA TGTGCCAGCAGCTTAGGGGGCCAGGGAGTAGAGACCCAGTACTTC.

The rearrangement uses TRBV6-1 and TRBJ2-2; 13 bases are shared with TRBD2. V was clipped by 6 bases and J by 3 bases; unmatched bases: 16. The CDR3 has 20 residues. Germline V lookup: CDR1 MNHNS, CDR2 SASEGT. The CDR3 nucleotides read TGTGCCAGCAGCCCGCGTCTGGGACTAGCGGGATCGCCTTACACCGGGGAGCTGTTTTTT. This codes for CASSPRLGLAGSPYTGELFF.

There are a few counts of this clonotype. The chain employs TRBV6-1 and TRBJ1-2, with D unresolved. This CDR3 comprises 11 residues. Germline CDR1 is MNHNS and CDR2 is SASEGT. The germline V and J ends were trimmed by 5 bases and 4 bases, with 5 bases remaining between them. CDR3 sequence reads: CASSNRYGYTF. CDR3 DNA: TGTGCCAGCAGTAACCGCTATGGCTACACCTTC.

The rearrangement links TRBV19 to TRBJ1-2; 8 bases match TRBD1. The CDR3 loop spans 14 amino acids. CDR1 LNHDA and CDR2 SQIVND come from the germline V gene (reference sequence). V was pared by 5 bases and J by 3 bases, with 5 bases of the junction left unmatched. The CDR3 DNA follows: TGTGCCAGTAGTCGACAGGGGTTAGACTATGGCTACACCTTC. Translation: CASSRQGLDYGYTF.

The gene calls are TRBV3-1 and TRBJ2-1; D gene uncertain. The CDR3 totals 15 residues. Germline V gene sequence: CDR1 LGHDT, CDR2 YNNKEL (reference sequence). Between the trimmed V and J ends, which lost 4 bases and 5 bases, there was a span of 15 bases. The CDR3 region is CASSPSARLNNEQFF. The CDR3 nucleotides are TGTGCCAGCAGCCCCTCGGCCAGGCTAAACAATGAGCAGTTCTTC.

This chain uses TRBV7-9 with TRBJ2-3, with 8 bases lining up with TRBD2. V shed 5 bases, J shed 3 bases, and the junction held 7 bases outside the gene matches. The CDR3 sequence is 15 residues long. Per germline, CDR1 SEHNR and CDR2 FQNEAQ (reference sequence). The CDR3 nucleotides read TGTGCCAGCAGCCGCGGGACTAGGCGGACAGATACGCAGTATTTT. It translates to CASSRGTRRTDTQYF.

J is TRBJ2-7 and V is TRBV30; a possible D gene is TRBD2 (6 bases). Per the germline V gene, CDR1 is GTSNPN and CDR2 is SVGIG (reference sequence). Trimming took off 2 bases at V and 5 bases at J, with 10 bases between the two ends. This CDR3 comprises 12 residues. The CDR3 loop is CAWSWGGDEQYF. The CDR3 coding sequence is TGTGCCTGGAGTTGGGGCGGGGACGAGCAGTACTTC.

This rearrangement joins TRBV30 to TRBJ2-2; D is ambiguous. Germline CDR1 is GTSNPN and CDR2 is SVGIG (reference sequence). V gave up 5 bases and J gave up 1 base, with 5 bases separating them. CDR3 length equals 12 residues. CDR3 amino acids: CAWGRNTGELFF. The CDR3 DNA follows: TGTGCCTGGGGTAGGAACACCGGGGAGCTGTTTTTT.

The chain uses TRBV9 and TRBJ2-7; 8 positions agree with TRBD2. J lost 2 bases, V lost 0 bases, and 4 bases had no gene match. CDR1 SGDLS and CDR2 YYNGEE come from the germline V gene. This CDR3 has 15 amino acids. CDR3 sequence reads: CASSVDSGGPYEQYF. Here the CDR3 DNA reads TGTGCCAGCAGCGTAGATTCGGGAGGGCCCTACGAGCAGTACTTC.

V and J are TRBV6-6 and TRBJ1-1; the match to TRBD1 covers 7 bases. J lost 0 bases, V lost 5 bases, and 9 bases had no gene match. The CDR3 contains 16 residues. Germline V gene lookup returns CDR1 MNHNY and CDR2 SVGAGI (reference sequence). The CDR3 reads CASSPNRGGLNTEAFF. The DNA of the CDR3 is TGTGCCAGCAGTCCCAACAGGGGAGGATTGAACACTGAAGCTTTCTTT.

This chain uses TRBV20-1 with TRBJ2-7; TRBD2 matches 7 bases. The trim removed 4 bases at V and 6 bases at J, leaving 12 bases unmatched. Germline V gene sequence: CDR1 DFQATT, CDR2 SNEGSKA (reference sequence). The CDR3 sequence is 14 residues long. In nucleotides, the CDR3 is TGCAGTGCTATTGGACTAGTCATTTCGGGCGAGCAGTACTTC. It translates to CSAIGLVISGEQYF.

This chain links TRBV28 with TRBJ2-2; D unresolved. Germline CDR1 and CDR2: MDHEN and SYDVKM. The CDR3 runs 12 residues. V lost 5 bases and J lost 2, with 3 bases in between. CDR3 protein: CASSLNTGELFF. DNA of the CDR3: TGTGCCAGCAGTCTAAACACCGGGGAGCTGTTTTTT.